This entry lists 10 T cell receptor beta chains sequenced from one sample in a study of OX40 agonist ivuxolimab in advanced cancers. Assay: immunoSEQ multiplex PCR; the TCRdb copy retains only in-frame clones and omits some. Of tens of thousands of clones listed, roughly 80% are singletons. Sequencing used CD4+ or CD8+ T cells sorted from blood, obtained in a trial of the OX40 agonist ivuxolimab. The receptors come from an adult with an advanced solid tumor such as melanoma, head and neck, liver or kidney cancer.

The V and J genes are TRBV7-2 and TRBJ2-2; perhaps TRBD2 as D (5 bases). Germline V gene lookup returns CDR1 SGHTA and CDR2 FQGNSA. The CDR3 has 19 amino acids. V was trimmed by 10 bases and J by 9 bases, leaving 36 bases between them. In DNA, the CDR3 is TGTGCCACCTCCGGGAACTCCCCTTGGGAGTACCGGGGAGCCCGGGAGCTGTTTTTT. Its translation: CATSGNSPWEYRGARELFF.

The chain has TRBV6-5 and TRBJ2-3; D gene ambiguous. Germline-derived CDR1 and CDR2 are MNHEY and SVGAGI. The V end lost 0 bases, the J end lost 0 bases, and 7 bases lay between the germline ends. The CDR3 is made up of 15 amino acids. For the CDR3, the DNA is TGTGCCAGCAGTTACTCTTTAGGGAGCACAGATACGCAGTATTTT. Its translation is CASSYSLGSTDTQYF.

The V call is TRBV7-9, the J call TRBJ1-2; possible D gene TRBD1, 5 bases. Trimming took 4 bases from V and 7 from J, leaving 7 bases between them. CDR3 size: 11 residues. CDR1 is SEHNR and CDR2 is FQNEAQ in the germline V gene (reference sequence). The CDR3 loop is CASSWGRGYTF. For the CDR3, the DNA is TGTGCCAGCAGCTGGGGACGTGGCTACACCTTC.

V usage is TRBV10-3 and J usage is TRBJ2-7; 8 bases align to TRBD1. This CDR3 has 16 residues. V lost 6 bases to trimming and J lost 4 bases; unmatched junction nucleotides: 14. In germline, CDR1 is ENHRY, CDR2 SYGVKD. The CDR3 DNA sequence: TGTGCCATCAGCAATCCACACAGGGGGAGTACATACGAGCAGTACTTC. It specifies CAISNPHRGSTYEQYF.

By share, this clone ranks as medium-sized. This chain uses TRBV7-2 with TRBJ2-3; TRBD1 agrees at 7 bases. CDR1 SGHTA and CDR2 FQGNSA come from the germline V gene. CDR3 length: 14 amino acids. V shed 1 base, J shed 12 bases, and the junction held 10 bases outside the gene matches. The chain's CDR3 is CASSLGLQGTDQYF. The CDR3 bases are TGTGCCAGCAGCTTAGGGCTCCAGGGGACAGACCAGTATTTT. Full variable domain (outside the CDR3, taken from reference TRBV7-2 and TRBJ2-3): GAGVSQSPSNKVTEKGKDVELRCDPISGHTALYWYRQSLGQGLEFLIYFQGNSAPDKSGLPSDRFSAERTGGSVSTLTIQRTQQEDSAVYLCASSLGLQGTDQYFGPGTRLTVL.

The chain recombines TRBV11-3 with TRBJ2-7, with TRBD2 matching over 9 bases. The CDR3 totals 15 residues. Germline V gives CDR1 SGHNT, CDR2 YENEEA. The junction had 7 bases not matched to a gene; V was cut back by 5 bases and J by 2 bases. Here the CDR3 reads CASSLRTSETYEQYF. The CDR3 bases are TGTGCCAGCAGCCTAAGGACTAGCGAGACCTACGAGCAGTACTTC. Supplemented by reference TRBV11-3 and TRBJ2-7, the full variable domain reads EAGVVQSPRYKIIEKKQPVAFWCNPISGHNTLYWYLQNLGQGPELLIRYENEEAVDDSQLPKDRFSAERLKGVDSTLKIQPAELGDSAVYLCASSLRTSETYEQYFGPGTRLTVT.

V is TRBV5-1 and J is TRBJ2-7, with 8 bases lining up with TRBD1. Germline-derived CDR1 and CDR2 are SGHRS and YFSETQ. The CDR3 is 14 amino acids. J gave up 2 bases and V 3 bases, and 4 bases lay outside the gene matches. CDR3 residues: CASSSGTGPYEQYF. CDR3 coding DNA: TGCGCCAGCAGCTCCGGGACAGGACCCTACGAGCAGTACTTC.

The gene calls are TRBV7-3 and TRBJ2-2, with D possibly TRBD2 on 5 matching bases. V was cut by 5 bases and J by 2 bases, with 18 bases left in between. The CDR3 extends over 17 amino acids. CDR1 is SGHTA and CDR2 is FQGTGA in the germline V gene. Here the CDR3 reads CASSRTARPGNTGELFF. CDR3 bases: TGTGCCAGCAGCCGGACCGCCCGTCCGGGAAACACCGGGGAGCTGTTTTTT.

V and J are TRBV19 and TRBJ1-5, with 10 bases fitting TRBD1. The length of the CDR3 is 17 residues. Trimming removed 9 bases from V and 0 bases from J; junction bases left unmatched: 11. In germline, CDR1 is LNHDA, CDR2 SQIVND (reference sequence). The CDR3 DNA is TGTGCCAGCGATGACCGGACAGGGGGATATAGCAATCAGCCCCAGCATTTT. Translating it yields CASDDRTGGYSNQPQHF.

The chain is built from TRBV4-1 and TRBJ2-5; 12 bases map to TRBD2. There are 14 residues in the CDR3. Germline loops: CDR1 MGHRA, CDR2 YSYEKL. Trimming cost V 4 bases and J 5 bases; bases outside gene matches: 2. The CDR3 loop reads CASSRLAGVETQYF. The CDR3 region has the DNA TGCGCCAGCAGCCGACTAGCGGGAGTGGAGACCCAGTACTTC.